Listed below are T cell receptor beta chains from one sample, sequenced in a study of graft-versus-host responses after intestinal transplantation. The assay was immunoSEQ multiplex PCR, and TCRdb's table has in-frame clones only and misses some. The sample carries approximately 15,000 clones, just over 35% recorded once. The sequencing used alloreactive CD8+ T cells from a mixed lymphocyte reaction culture, collected before intestinal transplant. Source of these receptors: a human patient who received an intestinal transplant. The CDR3 runs from the conserved cysteine through the conserved F or W. A D gene is named only where the DNA matches it firmly. Only part of the rows carry a size: once, few, many, or a class if the clone is expanded.

NA	TRBV4-1	NA	TRBJ2-7	TGCGCCAGCAGCCAAGGGATCGAGCAGTACTTC	CASSQGIEQYF
NA	TRBV7-9	NA	TRBJ2-1	TGTGCCAGCAGCTTAGTGCAGGGAGTAAGTGAGCAGTTCTTC	CASSLVQGVSEQFF
TRBD1	TRBV5-5	once	TRBJ2-1	TGTGCCAGCAGCTTGGAAGCGACAGGGTCCCTCTACAATGAGCAGTTCTTC	CASSLEATGSLYNEQFF
TRBD2	TRBV4-1	NA	TRBJ2-1	TGCGCCAGCAGCCAAGGGGTAGGGCGGGGGGCTTACAATGAGCAGTTCTTC	CASSQGVGRGAYNEQFF
NA	TRBV27	NA	TRBJ2-7	TGTGCCAGCAGCCAGGGGGGACAGACCTACGAGCAGTACTTC	CASSQGGQTYEQYF
TRBD1	TRBV6-5	NA	TRBJ1-4	TGTGCCAGCAGTTCGCTGACAGGGGCCAGGGAAAAACTGTTTTTT	CASSSLTGAREKLFF
TRBD1	TRBV27	NA	TRBJ2-7	TGTGCCAGCTCCTGGGGGACAGGGGGCGGAGAGCAGTACTTC	CASSWGTGGGEQYF
NA	TRBV19	once	TRBJ2-7	TGTGCCAGTAGTATAGAGAGCACCCAACTCTCCTACGAGCAGTACTTC	CASSIESTQLSYEQYF
NA	TRBV10-3	NA	TRBJ1-2	TGTGCCATCAGTGAGGGGAGGGGGTTTGGCTATGGCTACACCTTC	CAISEGRGFGYGYTF
NA	TRBV7-8	NA	TRBJ2-3	TGTGCCAGCAGCTTACAGGTGTCGGGGAGGCAAACAGATACGCAGTATTTT	CASSLQVSGRQTDTQYF
TRBD1	TRBV27	NA	TRBJ1-6	TGTGCCAGCAGTGTGACAGGGCTTTTTTCACCCCTCCACTTT	CASSVTGLFSPLHF
NA	TRBV9	few	TRBJ1-2	TGTGCCAGCAGCGCAGTTCCTGGGCCGGGAGGACCTCACTATGGCTACACCTTC	CASSAVPGPGGPHYGYTF
NA	TRBV9	NA	TRBJ2-1	TGTGCCAGCAGCTACGGCGGAGGGGACTACAATGAGCAGTTCTTC	CASSYGGGDYNEQFF
NA	TRBV7-9	medium-sized	TRBJ1-1	TGTGCCAGCAGCCCCCTGGGAACTGAAGCTTTCTTT	CASSPLGTEAFF
TRBD1	TRBV6-5	medium-sized	TRBJ2-1	TGTGCCAGCAGCACCGGGACAGGGTGGATCAATGAGCAGTTCTTC	CASSTGTGWINEQFF
NA	TRBV13	few	TRBJ2-3	TGTGCCAGCAGCTTTCCCGGGGATACGCAGTATTTT	CASSFPGDTQYF
TRBD2	TRBV11-3	few	TRBJ2-7	TGTGCCAGCAGCGCTCTAGCGGGGGGACACTACGAGCAGTACTTC	CASSALAGGHYEQYF
NA	TRBV7-2	NA	TRBJ1-2	TGTGCCAGCAGCCCCCCTCTGGAGGGACTTTCATTCTTC	CASSPPLEGLSFF
NA	TRBV9	NA	TRBJ2-5	TGTGCCAGCAGCGTAGGGACTATTGACCAAGAGACCCAGTACTTC	CASSVGTIDQETQYF
TRBD1	TRBV30	once	TRBJ1-3	TGTGCCGCGCGGACAGGGGGAATAGTCTCTGGAAACACCATATATTTT	CAARTGGIVSGNTIYF
NA	TRBV4-1	NA	TRBJ2-7	TGCGCCAGCAGCCACATGGACAGCCAGCTATACGAGCAGTACTTC	CASSHMDSQLYEQYF
NA	TRBV6-1	few	TRBJ1-1	TGTGCCAGCAGTGGCACTGAAGCTTTCTTT	CASSGTEAFF
TRBD1	TRBV27	NA	TRBJ2-3	TGTGCCAGCAGCTGGACAGGGATGGGCACAGATACGCAGTATTTT	CASSWTGMGTDTQYF
NA	TRBV7-9	few	TRBJ2-1	TGTGCCAGCACCCGACGGGACTTTTCCCCTTACAATGAGCAGTTCTTC	CASTRRDFSPYNEQFF
NA	TRBV5-6	NA	TRBJ1-1	TGTGCCAGCAGCGCAACAAGAAACACTGAAGCTTTCTTT	CASSATRNTEAFF
NA	TRBV9	NA	TRBJ2-5	TGTGCCAGCAGCAAAGGGGGGGGGAAGGAAGAGACCCAGTACTTC	CASSKGGGKEETQYF
NA	TRBV12-5	few	TRBJ2-1	TGTGCTAGTGGGCTCGCCGGCAATGAGCAGTTCTTC	CASGLAGNEQFF
NA	TRBV6-5	NA	TRBJ1-1	TGTGCCAGCAGTTACTCGACTGGGTTTGACACTGAAGCTTTCTTT	CASSYSTGFDTEAFF
NA	TRBV9	NA	TRBJ2-3	TGTGCCAGCAGCGTAGAATGGACGGCTAGCACAGATACGCAGTATTTT	CASSVEWTASTDTQYF
TRBD2	TRBV6-1	few	TRBJ2-1	TGTGCCAGTGGACTAGCGGGGGCTTTTGATGAGCAGTTCTTC	CASGLAGAFDEQFF
NA	TRBV18	NA	TRBJ2-3	TGTGCCAGCTCACTAACGCCCGACAGTACCACAGATACGCAGTATTTT	CASSLTPDSTTDTQYF
NA	TRBV19	medium-sized	TRBJ2-1	TGTGCCAGTAGTATACCCAGCAGGGTCAATGAGCAGTTCTTC	CASSIPSRVNEQFF
NA	TRBV19	few	TRBJ1-6	TGTGCCAGTAGTTTAACAACCGAGATCCTTTCACCCCTCCACTTT	CASSLTTEILSPLHF
TRBD2	TRBV5-1	NA	TRBJ2-1	TGCGCCAGCAGCTTGGGTTTAGCGGGGGGGCCGGACATATACAATGAGCAGTTCTTC	CASSLGLAGGPDIYNEQFF
NA	TRBV6-5	NA	TRBJ1-1	TGTGCCAGCACCACTCGGGGGGCTACTGAAGCTTTCTTT	CASTTRGATEAFF
NA	TRBV6-5	few	TRBJ2-7	TGTGCCAGCAGTTACTCGGACAGCTCCTACGAGCAGTACTTC	CASSYSDSSYEQYF
NA	TRBV4-1	medium-sized	TRBJ1-5	TGCGCCAGCAGCCAGGGGGAATTCAATCAGCCCCAGCATTTT	CASSQGEFNQPQHF
NA	TRBV2	medium-sized	TRBJ2-1	TGTGCCAGCAGCGCGACTAGGGATGAGCAGTTCTTC	CASSATRDEQFF
TRBD2	TRBV10-2	NA	TRBJ2-1	TGCGCCAGCAGTGAATTCGGCGGGGGGGCGTTTGACAATGAGCAGTTCTTC	CASSEFGGGAFDNEQFF
NA	TRBV27	few	TRBJ2-7	TGTGCCAGCAGTTGGGGGGCCGCCTACGAGCAGTACTTC	CASSWGAAYEQYF
NA	TRBV4-2	NA	TRBJ2-7	TGTGCCAGCAGCCAGGAGGGGACGGCAACCTACGAGCAGTACTTC	CASSQEGTATYEQYF
TRBD1	TRBV5-6	NA	TRBJ2-7	TGTGCCAGCAGCCCCTCAGGACAGGTCTTGCCCTCCTACGAGCAGTACTTC	CASSPSGQVLPSYEQYF
NA	TRBV6-1	NA	TRBJ2-5	TGTGCCAGCAGTGACGGGACATTGTACCAAGAGACCCAGTACTTC	CASSDGTLYQETQYF
NA	TRBV11-2	few	TRBJ1-2	TGTGCCAGCAGCTTAGTCTCCGGGGAAGTAGCTAACTATGGCTACACCTTC	CASSLVSGEVANYGYTF
TRBD2	TRBV7-3	NA	TRBJ2-3	TGTGCCAGCGCTACCGTCGGAACTAGCGGGGGGGGACTGGATACGCAGTATTTT	CASATVGTSGGGLDTQYF
NA	TRBV5-4	few	TRBJ2-7	TGTGCCAGCAGCTTGGTATCGTCGGGACACGAGCAGTACTTC	CASSLVSSGHEQYF
NA	TRBV4-1	NA	TRBJ1-1	TGCGCCAGCAGCCAAGGGCTCGCGGGGGCGATGAACACTGAAGCTTTCTTT	CASSQGLAGAMNTEAFF
TRBD2	TRBV7-8	NA	TRBJ2-1	TGTGCCAGCAGCGAAACTAGCGGGGGGGACTACAATGAGCAGTTCTTC	CASSETSGGDYNEQFF
TRBD1	TRBV5-1	NA	TRBJ2-7	TGCGCCAGCAGCTTTCGGTCTGGGGGCAGGGGGCGCCTATACCTCCCCTACGAGCAGTACTTC	CASSFRSGGRGRLYLPYEQYF
TRBD1	TRBV5-6	NA	TRBJ1-1	TGTGCCAGCAGCTATACTCGGGACAGTGAGAACACTGAAGCTTTCTTT	CASSYTRDSENTEAFF
TRBD1	TRBV27	NA	TRBJ1-5	TGTGCCAGCAGCTACGGACAGGGCAATCAGCCCCAGCATTTT	CASSYGQGNQPQHF
TRBD1	TRBV5-8	NA	TRBJ1-2	TGTGCCAGCAGCTTGTGGGGACAGGGGAGTGGTGGCTACACCTTC	CASSLWGQGSGGYTF
NA	TRBV11-1	few	TRBJ2-1	TGTGCCAGCAACCCCGAGGGGACCCACAATGAGCAGTTCTTC	CASNPEGTHNEQFF